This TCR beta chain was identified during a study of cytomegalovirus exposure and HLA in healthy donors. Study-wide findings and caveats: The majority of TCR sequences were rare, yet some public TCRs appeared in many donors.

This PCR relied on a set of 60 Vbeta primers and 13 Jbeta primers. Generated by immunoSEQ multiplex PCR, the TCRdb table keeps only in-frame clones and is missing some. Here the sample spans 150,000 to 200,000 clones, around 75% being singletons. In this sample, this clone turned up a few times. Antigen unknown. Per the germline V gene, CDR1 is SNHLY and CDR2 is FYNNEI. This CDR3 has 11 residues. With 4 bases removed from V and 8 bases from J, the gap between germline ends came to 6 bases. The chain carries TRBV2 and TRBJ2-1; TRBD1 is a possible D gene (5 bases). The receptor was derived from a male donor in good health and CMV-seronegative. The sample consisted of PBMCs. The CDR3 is CASSGGYEQFF. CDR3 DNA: TGTGCCAGCAGTGGGGGCTATGAGCAGTTCTTC.